Each of the 32 T cell receptor beta chains below was sequenced from the same sample in a study of blood T cell repertoires in COVID-19. This table comes from immunoSEQ multiplex PCR, and its TCRdb copy is limited to in-frame clones, with some not included. The sample comprises about 110,000 clones, under 85% of which are singletons, and 4% to 5% rests with the top ten. The sequenced sample consisted of peripheral blood. These receptors came from a woman in her 70s with acute or convalescent COVID-19.

This clone was detected a few times. V gene TRBV28 combines with J gene TRBJ2-3; 9 nucleotides line up with TRBD1. The V segment lost 6 bases and the J segment 14 bases; nucleotides outside the gene matches: 9. The CDR3 is 12 residues long. Germline assignment: CDR1 MDHEN and CDR2 SYDVKM. The CDR3 loop reads CASSQGQGRGYF. DNA of the CDR3: TGTGCCAGCAGCCAAGGACAGGGGCGGGGGTATTTT.

The gene calls are TRBV2 and TRBJ1-6; 8 bases align to TRBD1. The CDR3 is 18 residues long. Germline assignment: CDR1 SNHLY and CDR2 FYNNEI. Trimming cost V 6 bases and J 0 bases; bases outside gene matches: 10. As DNA, the CDR3 is TGTGCCAGCAGGGCGGGACAGGTCGGAGGCTCCTATAATTCACCCCTCCACTTT. Translating gives CASRAGQVGGSYNSPLHF. Drawing the rest from reference TRBV2 and TRBJ1-6, the complete variable domain is EPEVTQTPSHQVTQMGQEVILRCVPISNHLYFYWYRQILGQKVEFLVSFYNNEISEKSEIFDDQFSVERPDGSNFTLKIRSTKLEDSAMYFCASRAGQVGGSYNSPLHFGNGTRLTVT.

The V and J genes are TRBV4-1 and TRBJ2-1; TRBD2 matches at 8 bases. The ends lost 1 base at V and 8 bases at J; junction bases unmatched: 10. CDR3 length: 16 residues. The V gene's germline CDR1 is MGHRA and CDR2 YSYEKL. This CDR3 is CASSQVSGSSIDEQFF. The CDR3 coding sequence is TGCGCCAGCAGCCAAGTGAGCGGGAGTTCTATCGATGAGCAGTTCTTC.

The V call is TRBV29-1, the J call TRBJ1-2; the D gene is possibly TRBD1 (6 bases). CDR1 SQVTM and CDR2 ANQGSEA come from the germline V gene. This CDR3 spans 12 amino acids. V was trimmed by 7 bases and J by 6 bases, leaving 15 bases between them. The CDR3 bases are TGCAGCGCCCCGGGTCAGGGGCATGGCTACACCTTC. This codes for CSAPGQGHGYTF.

The rearrangement links TRBV7-3 to TRBJ2-2, with 7 bases matching TRBD1. Germline values: CDR1 SGHTA, CDR2 FQGTGA. The V and J ends lost 5 bases and 5 bases, in that order; junction bases with no gene match: 8. There are 15 residues in the CDR3. The CDR3: CASSLRQGGTGELFF. CDR3 DNA: TGTGCCAGCAGCCTAAGACAGGGCGGGACCGGGGAGCTGTTTTTT. Variable domain in full (rest from reference TRBV7-3 and TRBJ2-2): GAGVSQTPSNKVTEKGKYVELRCDPISGHTALYWYRQSLGQGPEFLIYFQGTGAADDSGLPNDRFFAVRPEGSVSTLKIQRTERGDSAVYLCASSLRQGGTGELFFGEGSRLTVL.

The chain joins TRBV7-9 to TRBJ1-2; 7 bases are a match to TRBD1. The trim removed 5 bases at V and 6 bases at J, leaving 9 bases unmatched. CDR1 SEHNR and CDR2 FQNEAQ come from the germline V gene (reference sequence). The CDR3 totals 14 residues. The CDR3 is CASSQGVIGDGYTF. The CDR3 DNA reads as TGTGCCAGCAGCCAGGGGGTCATTGGCGATGGCTACACCTTC.

This clone was detected only a few times. The chain couples TRBV7-6 to TRBJ1-4, with 8 bases matching TRBD1. The CDR3 is 16 amino acids. Unmatched junction bases numbered 9, after V lost 6 bases and J lost 3 bases. The germline V gene has CDR1 SGHVS and CDR2 FNYEAQ. The CDR3 sequence: CASSFFIQGANEKLFF. In DNA form, the CDR3 reads TGTGCCAGCAGTTTCTTTATACAGGGGGCTAATGAAAAACTGTTTTTT.

Sample share makes this clone medium-sized. V is TRBV28 and J is TRBJ2-7; TRBD1 might be the D (5 bases). This CDR3 is 12 amino acids long. Trimming took off 4 bases at V and 3 bases at J, with 7 bases between the two ends. Germline CDR1 is MDHEN and CDR2 is SYDVKM. The CDR3 DNA sequence: TGTGCCAGCAGTTATGACAGCTACGAGCAGTACGTC. It is translated as CASSYDSYEQYV.

This rearrangement joins TRBV2 to TRBJ2-7, with a tentative D call TRBD2 (6 bases). The length of the CDR3 is 14 residues. Germline-derived CDR1 and CDR2 are SNHLY and FYNNEI. V lost 6 bases and J 3 bases, leaving 15 bases between the germline ends. CDR3 sequence reads: CASSVHGTFYEQYV. The DNA for the CDR3 is TGTGCCAGCAGCGTCCACGGGACTTTCTACGAGCAGTACGTC.

The chain recombines TRBV28 with TRBJ1-5, with D possibly TRBD1 on 6 matching bases. CDR1 is MDHEN, CDR2 SYDVKM, per germline. Trimming pared 4 bases from V and 0 bases from J, leaving 19 bases between. The CDR3 length is 18 residues. Written as DNA, the CDR3 is TGTGCCAGCAGTTCTCCGGGACACCCAACCCATAGCAATCAGCCCCAGCATTTT. This gives the protein CASSSPGHPTHSNQPQHF.

The rearrangement links TRBV6-9 to TRBJ1-6; 7 bases are shared with TRBD1. CDR3 length: 15 amino acids. Germline CDR1 and CDR2: MNHGY and SVAAGI. After removal of 4 bases from V and 8 bases from J, the junction contained 8 bases not matched to a gene. The CDR3 protein is CASSFSTGSDSPLHF. In nucleotides, the CDR3 is TGTGCCAGCAGTTTTTCGACAGGGTCGGATTCACCCCTCCACTTT.

The CDR3, as DNA: TGTGCCAGCAGTTTAACCGGGACAGGGTGGACTGAAGCTTTCTTT. As protein: CASSLTGTGWTEAFF. The rearrangement links TRBV6-2 or TRBV6-3 to TRBJ1-1; 9 nucleotides match TRBD1. The germline V gene has CDR1 MNHEY and CDR2 SVGEGT. The CDR3 has 15 amino acids. V was pared by 4 bases and J by 5 bases, with 8 bases of the junction left unmatched.

CDR3 sequence: CAIRNGQVNTGELFF. The CDR3 nucleotides read TGTGCCATCAGGAACGGACAAGTAAACACCGGGGAGCTGTTTTTT. V gene TRBV10-3 combines with J gene TRBJ2-2, with a possible D match to TRBD1 (5 bases). Trimming cost V 6 bases and J 2 bases, with 13 bases left between them. Germline CDR1 ENHRY, CDR2 SYGVKD. The CDR3 has 15 residues.

The chain combines TRBV11-2 with TRBJ1-4; 7 bases align to TRBD1. Germline V gene lookup returns CDR1 SGHAT and CDR2 FQNNGV. This CDR3 has 19 amino acids. V gave up 5 bases and J gave up 3 bases; unmatched junction bases: 18. For the CDR3, the DNA is TGTGCCAGCAGCCCTTTACCCGGGACAGCGGTCGCAGCTAATGAAAAACTGTTTTTT. Translated, it gives CASSPLPGTAVAANEKLFF. Together with reference TRBV11-2 and TRBJ1-4, the CDR3 gives the full variable domain: EAGVAQSPRYKIIEKRQSVAFWCNPISGHATLYWYQQILGQGPKLLIQFQNNGVVDDSQLPKDRFSAERLKGVDSTLKIQPAKLEDSAVYLCASSPLPGTAVAANEKLFFGSGTQLSVL.

The chain combines TRBV19 with TRBJ1-3, with a tentative D call TRBD1 (5 bases). The CDR3 is 14 residues long. V was cut by 4 bases and J by 0 bases, with 7 bases left in between. Germline lookup yields CDR1 LNHDA and CDR2 SQIVND (reference sequence). The CDR3 DNA reads TGTGCCAGTAGTACCAGGGACTCTGGAAACACCATATATTTT. It yields the protein CASSTRDSGNTIYF.

A few counts support this clone. The chain employs TRBV28 and TRBJ2-1; 11 bases match TRBD2. V lost 3 bases to trimming and J lost 0 bases; unmatched junction nucleotides: 10. CDR1 is MDHEN, CDR2 SYDVKM, per germline. The length of the CDR3 is 19 residues. CDR3: CASSFDVSGGASSYNEQFF. CDR3 nucleotides: TGTGCCAGCAGTTTCGATGTTAGCGGGGGGGCTAGCTCCTACAATGAGCAGTTCTTC.

The V and J genes are TRBV20-1 and TRBJ2-1; possibly TRBD2 for D (5 bases). This CDR3 is built from 15 residues. Trimming pared 3 bases from V and 0 bases from J, leaving 12 bases between. The germline V gene encodes CDR1 DFQATT and CDR2 SNEGSKA (reference sequence). Here the CDR3 reads CSASPAESSYNEQFF. In nucleotides, the CDR3 is TGCAGTGCTAGTCCAGCGGAGAGCTCCTACAATGAGCAGTTCTTC.

This clone was seen just once. The same CDR3 can be traced to other DNA sequences in this sample. This chain joins TRBV7-2 and TRBJ1-1, with D possibly being TRBD1 (6 bases). The CDR3 extends over 15 amino acids. V was cut by 1 base and J by 1 base, with 10 bases left in between. Germline CDR1 SGHTA, CDR2 FQGNSA. CDR3: CASSLGDRRNTEAFF. The DNA of the CDR3 is TGTGCCAGCAGCTTAGGAGACAGGAGGAACACTGAAGCTTTCTTT.

The CDR3 DNA is TGTGCCAGCAGCTTGAAGCTAGCGGGGCAAGAGACCCAGTACTTC. Amino acid sequence: CASSLKLAGQETQYF. The V call is TRBV5-4, the J call TRBJ2-5; 9 bases agree with TRBD2. The CDR3 runs to 15 residues. With V trimmed by 1 base and J by 2 bases, 3 bases remained unmatched. Germline V lookup: CDR1 SGHNT, CDR2 YYREEE (reference sequence).

This sequence joins TRBV5-1 and TRBJ1-1; TRBD1 is a possible D gene (5 bases). CDR3 length: 14 amino acids. CDR1 and CDR2 from the germline V gene are SGHRS and YFSETQ. Trimming pared 4 bases from V and 1 base from J, leaving 11 bases between. The CDR3 DNA is TGCGCCAGCAGCCCGGACATTGGGAACACTGAAGCTTTCTTT. Encoded protein: CASSPDIGNTEAFF.

The V call is TRBV5-4, the J call TRBJ1-1; D possibly corresponds to TRBD1 (6 bases). CDR1 is SGHNT and CDR2 is YYREEE in the germline V gene (reference sequence). Trimming stripped 4 bases from V and 1 base from J, with 14 bases between. There are 15 residues in the CDR3. Here the CDR3 DNA reads TGTGCCAGCAGCCTACCCAGGGGCCCGAACACTGAAGCTTTCTTT. Residues: CASSLPRGPNTEAFF.

V usage is TRBV27 and J usage is TRBJ1-1; D gene unclear. Germline CDR1 reads MNHEY; CDR2 reads SMNVEV (reference sequence). This CDR3 spans 13 amino acids. Trimming removed 2 bases from V and 1 base from J, with 5 bases in between. The CDR3 DNA reads TGTGCCAGCAGTTTAAAGCCGAACACTGAAGCTTTCTTT. Protein sequence: CASSLKPNTEAFF.

This rearrangement joins TRBV7-9 to TRBJ1-4; 11 bases fit TRBD1. CDR3 length: 15 residues. Per germline, CDR1 SEHNR and CDR2 FQNEAQ (reference sequence). Trimming removed 5 bases from V and 7 bases from J; junction bases left unmatched: 6. This CDR3 reads CASSEAGQGGEKLFF. The CDR3 nucleotides read TGTGCCAGCAGCGAAGCGGGACAGGGGGGTGAAAAACTGTTTTTT.

The chain employs TRBV19 and TRBJ2-2; 8 positions match TRBD1. This CDR3 region has 15 residues. CDR1 and CDR2 (germline): LNHDA, SQIVND (reference sequence). Trimming cost V 3 bases and J 5 bases; bases outside gene matches: 5. The CDR3 region is CASSIYRGTTGELFF. The DNA for the CDR3 is TGTGCCAGTAGTATCTACAGGGGGACGACCGGGGAGCTGTTTTTT.

The rearrangement uses TRBV11-3 and TRBJ2-1; possibly TRBD2 for D (7 bases). V lost 2 bases to trimming and J lost 3 bases, with 11 bases between them. The germline V gene has CDR1 SGHNT and CDR2 YENEEA. The CDR3 is 15 residues long. The CDR3 loop reads CASSLRGGSYNEQFF. The CDR3 DNA follows: TGTGCCAGCAGCTTAAGGGGGGGAAGCTACAATGAGCAGTTCTTC.

J is TRBJ2-3 and V is TRBV5-1; 7 positions agree with TRBD2. Germline-derived CDR1 and CDR2 are SGHRS and YFSETQ. CDR3 size: 16 residues. Trimming took 7 bases from V and 6 from J; bases not matched to a gene: 17. The DNA of the CDR3 is TGCGCCAGCGGCGGGGGTGAAGGATTCAGAGGGGATACGCAGTATTTT. Residues: CASGGGEGFRGDTQYF. The complete variable domain, with remaining parts taken from reference TRBV5-1 and TRBJ2-3, reads KAGVTQTPRYLIKTRGQQVTLSCSPISGHRSVSWYQQTPGQGLQFLFEYFSETQRNKGNFPGRFSGRQFSNSRSEMNVSTLELGDSALYLCASGGGEGFRGDTQYFGPGTRLTVL.

The chain couples TRBV2 to TRBJ2-3; TRBD2 aligns across 12 bases. J gave up 6 bases and V 11 bases, and 6 bases lay outside the gene matches. CDR3 size: 13 residues. CDR1 and CDR2 from the germline V gene are SNHLY and FYNNEI. DNA of the CDR3: TGTGCCTCGACTAGCGGGGGATCGGATACGCAGTATTTT. Its protein product is CASTSGGSDTQYF.

The chain couples TRBV7-9 to TRBJ1-1, with 7 nucleotides matching TRBD1. This CDR3 has 15 amino acids. Germline V gene data show CDR1 as SEHNR and CDR2 as FQNEAQ (reference sequence). V trimming: 3 bases; J trimming: 1 base; junction bases outside the gene matches: 5. This CDR3 is CASSFHRGQNTEAFF. In DNA form, the CDR3 reads TGTGCCAGCAGCTTTCACAGGGGCCAGAACACTGAAGCTTTCTTT.

The chain joins TRBV7-8 to TRBJ2-2, with D tentatively TRBD1 (5 bases). In germline, CDR1 is SGHVS, CDR2 FQNEAQ. The V end was cut by 4 bases, the J end by 3 bases, with 9 bases between. The CDR3 consists of 14 residues. The CDR3 DNA sequence: TGTGCCAGCAGCTCACAGGCTTACACCGGGGAGCTGTTTTTT. This codes for CASSSQAYTGELFF.

This rearrangement joins TRBV5-8 to TRBJ1-1, with D uncertain. The CDR3 is 11 residues long. V lost 4 bases to trimming and J lost 5 bases, with 6 bases between them. From germline, CDR1 is SGHTS and CDR2 YDEGEE. CDR3 nucleotide sequence: TGTGCCAGCAGCCGCGGGACTGAAGCTTTCTTT. It encodes CASSRGTEAFF.

V usage is TRBV21-1 and J usage is TRBJ2-1; the D segment call TRBD2 is taken from the table without a DNA check. TRBV21-1 is a pseudogene locus. The CDR3 runs to 17 residues. For the CDR3, the DNA is TGTGCCAGCAGCCCAATCCAACCGGGACTACGGGGGTATGAGCAGTTCTTC. Residues: CASSPIQPGLRGYEQFF.

The chain links TRBV5-4 to TRBJ1-2, with TRBD1 matching 8 bases. Trimming at V came to 7 bases and at J to 7 bases, leaving 9 bases not matched to a gene. Germline assignment: CDR1 SGHNT and CDR2 YYREEE (reference sequence). CDR3 length: 13 amino acids. The CDR3 DNA sequence: TGTGCCAGCGGCCTACAGGGGGTAGGTGGCTACACCTTC. This sequence encodes CASGLQGVGGYTF.